The clone carrying this TCR beta chain was found many times. This entry comes from a study of early T cells in non-severe SARS-CoV-2 infection. Across the study: Sequencing input comprised bulk RNA from unsorted whole blood; chain pairing was not available.

As part of library construction, unique molecular identifiers were attached to individual cDNA molecules. TCRdb re-derived calls from the 5' RACE reads in MiXCR, one entry per CDR3 protein. The sample carries under 85,000 distinct CDR3 sequences, around 10% recorded once. Specimen: whole blood, collected at baseline. The TCR comes from an adult who was a healthcare worker with PCR-confirmed SARS-CoV-2 infection or an uninfected control (not recorded which).

CDR3 loop: CASSPGQINTGELFF. The CDR3 nucleotides are TGTGCCAGCAGCCCGGGACAGATCAACACCGGGGAGCTGTTTTTT. The rearrangement joins TRBV14 to TRBJ2-2; 7 bases line up with TRBD1. The CDR3 sequence is 15 residues long. V was pared by 4 bases and J by 2 bases, with 4 bases of the junction left unmatched. Germline CDR1 reads SGHDN; CDR2 reads FVKESK.